The 12 T cell receptor beta chains presented below share a single source sample, sequenced in a study of T cells in Graves' hyperthyroidism and ophthalmopathy. What was amplified from RNA transcripts were TCR beta CDR3 regions. The HTBI primer set drove a first-round RT-PCR of the TCR CDR3. TCRdb recomputed calls from the multiplex PCR reads with MiXCR, one row per CDR3 protein. The data contain over 500,000 distinct CDR3 sequences, around 15% of them seen just once; the ten biggest clones take up around 14%. Sequenced sample: blood. The receptors here all came from a woman aged 40 to 55 with Graves' hyperthyroidism.

This clonotype showed up many times. As DNA, the CDR3 is TGTGCCAGCAGCCCGGGACTAGCCTTTCAAGAGACCCAGTACTTC. This sequence encodes CASSPGLAFQETQYF. V gene TRBV2 combines with J gene TRBJ2-5; 9 nucleotides agree with TRBD2. The CDR3 length is 15 residues. Germline V lookup: CDR1 SNHLY, CDR2 FYNNEI. J lost 2 bases, V lost 6 bases, and 7 bases had no gene match.

The V call is TRBV9, the J call TRBJ2-2; 9 bases agree with TRBD1. Trimming cost V 4 bases and J 2 bases; bases outside gene matches: 9. Germline CDR1 is SGDLS and CDR2 is YYNGEE. The CDR3 extends over 17 amino acids. This chain's CDR3 is CASSYPKQGANTGELFF. CDR3 DNA sequence: TGTGCCAGCAGCTACCCTAAACAGGGGGCCAACACCGGGGAGCTGTTTTTT.

This clonotype has just one count. This chain links TRBV5-6 with TRBJ2-2; 13 bases line up with TRBD2. The CDR3 totals 18 residues. Germline assignment: CDR1 SGHDT and CDR2 YYEEEE. V was pared by 0 bases and J by 7 bases, with 9 bases of the junction left unmatched. This chain's CDR3 is CASSLVGGLAGESGELFF. CDR3 sequence (DNA): TGTGCCAGCAGCTTGGTGGGTGGACTAGCGGGAGAGAGCGGGGAGCTGTTTTTT.

The chain carries TRBV10-3 and TRBJ2-5; D could derive from TRBD1 or TRBD2 (6 bases each). The germline CDR1 and CDR2 sequences are ENHRY and SYGVKD. The V end lost 3 bases, the J end lost 2 bases, and 7 bases lay between the germline ends. CDR3 length: 13 amino acids. The DNA for the CDR3 is TGTGCCATCAGTGAAGGGGGGCAAGAGACCCAGTACTTC. It translates to CAISEGGQETQYF.

This clonotype was observed many times. The chain carries TRBV28 and TRBJ1-5; D possibly corresponds to TRBD1 (5 bases). V lost 6 bases, J lost 10 bases, and 22 bases lay in between. The CDR3 runs 15 residues. Germline lookup yields CDR1 MDHEN and CDR2 SYDVKM. CDR3 sequence: CASRGVKGKDLPQHF. The CDR3 bases are TGTGCCAGCAGGGGGGTTAAGGGGAAGGATCTCCCCCAGCATTTT.

The J gene is TRBJ2-3, the V gene TRBV2; D is undetermined. The CDR3 consists of 13 residues. Trimming took off 4 bases at V and 1 base at J, with 6 bases between the two ends. Germline V gene data show CDR1 as SNHLY and CDR2 as FYNNEI. For the CDR3, the DNA is TGTGCCAGCAGTGTTTTTGGCACAGATACGCAGTATTTT. Protein sequence: CASSVFGTDTQYF.

The V and J genes are TRBV7-8 and TRBJ2-3, with D perhaps being TRBD1 or TRBD2 (6 bases each). The germline V gene encodes CDR1 SGHVS and CDR2 FQNEAQ. The CDR3 is 15 residues long. V shed 2 bases and J shed 6 bases, with 15 bases lying between them. The CDR3 sequence: CASSLTAGQSDTQYF. CDR3 sequence (DNA): TGTGCCAGCAGCTTAACGGCGGGACAATCTGATACGCAGTATTTT. Together with reference TRBV7-8 and TRBJ2-3, the CDR3 gives the full variable domain: GAGVSQSPRYKVAKRGQDVALRCDPISGHVSLFWYQQALGQGPEFLTYFQNEAQLDKSGLPSDRFFAERPEGSVSTLKIQRTQQEDSAVYLCASSLTAGQSDTQYFGPGTRLTVL.

The chain links TRBV14 to TRBJ2-6; tentative D call: TRBD1 (7 bases). In germline, CDR1 is SGHDN, CDR2 FVKESK. Trimming took off 5 bases at V and 4 bases at J, with 12 bases between the two ends. The CDR3 sequence is 15 residues long. Here the CDR3 reads CASSAAGGGANVLTF. The CDR3 region has the DNA TGTGCCAGCAGCGCCGCAGGGGGGGGGGCCAACGTCCTGACTTTC. The whole variable domain, remainder taken from reference TRBV14 and TRBJ2-6, is EAGVTQFPSHSVIEKGQTVTLRCDPISGHDNLYWYRRVMGKEIKFLLHFVKESKQDESGMPNNRFLAERTGGTYSTLKVQPAELEDSGVYFCASSAAGGGANVLTFGAGSRLTVL.

This clonotype showed up many times. The chain carries TRBV7-2 and TRBJ2-7; tentative D call: TRBD1 (6 bases). V shed 3 bases and J shed 7 bases, with 16 bases lying between them. The CDR3 extends over 14 amino acids. Germline loops: CDR1 SGHTA, CDR2 FQGNSA. The CDR3 coding sequence is TGTGCCAGCAGCTTCAGGGGCCCTGAGGAGGAGCAGTACTTC. Its protein product is CASSFRGPEEEQYF.

This clonotype was seen many times. The chain couples TRBV2 to TRBJ1-2, with D hard to call. Per the germline V gene, CDR1 is SNHLY and CDR2 is FYNNEI. Trimming removed 6 bases at V and 7 bases at J, with 12 bases between. This CDR3 contains 12 residues. The CDR3 DNA sequence: TGTGCCAGCAGCCTCGGACTGGTTGGCTACACCTTC. It specifies CASSLGLVGYTF.

The gene calls are TRBV4-1 and TRBJ2-1, with 9 bases aligning to TRBD2. Trimming took 0 bases from V and 5 from J; bases not matched to a gene: 5. Germline V gene sequence: CDR1 MGHRA, CDR2 YSYEKL. CDR3 length: 16 amino acids. In DNA, the CDR3 is TGCGCCAGCAGCCAAGAATGGACTAGCGCAAACAATGAGCAGTTCTTC. Its protein product is CASSQEWTSANNEQFF.

This clonotype was seen at least ten times. This chain connects TRBV5-8 to TRBJ2-2; 9 bases agree with TRBD2. V gave up 3 bases and J gave up 6 bases; unmatched junction bases: 9. CDR1 is SGHTS and CDR2 is YDEGEE in the germline V gene. CDR3 size: 16 residues. CDR3 amino acids: CASSSILAGRAGELFF. Here the CDR3 DNA reads TGTGCCAGCAGCTCAATCCTAGCGGGGAGAGCCGGGGAGCTGTTTTTT. The whole variable domain, filled in from reference TRBV5-8 and TRBJ2-2, reads EAGVTQSPTHLIKTRGQQATLRCSPISGHTSVYWYQQALGLGLQFLLWYDEGEERNRGNFPPRFSGRQFPNYSSELNVNALELEDSALYLCASSSILAGRAGELFFGEGSRLTVL.